The 13 T cell receptor beta chains presented below share a single source sample, sequenced in a study of cytomegalovirus exposure and HLA in healthy donors. A multiplex PCR was run with 60 Vbeta primers and 13 Jbeta primers. The method was immunoSEQ multiplex PCR; TCRdb's version includes in-frame clones alone and lacks a portion of them. The profile covers around 250,000 clones, with 70% to 90% appearing a single time and approximately 8.4% taken by the ten largest. The material sequenced was PBMCs. The receptor set was obtained from a woman aged 60-75 years in good health and CMV-seropositive.

V gene TRBV5-1 combines with J gene TRBJ2-1; D possibly corresponds to TRBD1 (5 bases). Germline assignment: CDR1 SGHRS and CDR2 YFSETQ. This CDR3 has 18 amino acids. V lost 4 bases and J lost 0, with 20 bases in between. The CDR3: CASSPKKSQVSSYNEQFF. DNA of the CDR3: TGCGCCAGCAGCCCAAAGAAATCACAGGTGAGCTCCTACAATGAGCAGTTCTTC. The full variable domain, in which reference TRBV5-1 and TRBJ2-1 provide the parts outside the CDR3, is KAGVTQTPRYLIKTRGQQVTLSCSPISGHRSVSWYQQTPGQGLQFLFEYFSETQRNKGNFPGRFSGRQFSNSRSEMNVSTLELGDSALYLCASSPKKSQVSSYNEQFFGPGTRLTVL.

The genes are TRBV6-5 and TRBJ2-1, with a weak D call TRBD1 (6 bases). The CDR3 length is 14 residues. V gave up 7 bases and J gave up 13 bases, with 23 bases separating them. The germline V gene has CDR1 MNHEY and CDR2 SVGAGI. The CDR3 DNA reads TGTGCCAGCACTCCCTCCGGACAGCGGATCGCCCAGTTCTTC. This encodes CASTPSGQRIAQFF.

V usage is TRBV7-9 and J usage is TRBJ2-1; 8 bases match TRBD2. Germline V lookup: CDR1 SEHNR, CDR2 FQNEAQ (reference sequence). The J segment lost 5 bases and the V segment lost 5 bases, leaving 14 bases of the junction unmatched. CDR3 length: 17 amino acids. This CDR3 is CASSTGWASGPDNEQFF. CDR3 nucleotides: TGTGCCAGCAGCACAGGGTGGGCTAGCGGGCCCGACAATGAGCAGTTCTTC. The full variable domain, rest sourced from reference TRBV7-9 and TRBJ2-1, is DTGVSQNPRHKITKRGQNVTFRCDPISEHNRLYWYRQTLGQGPEFLTYFQNEAQLEKSRLLSDRFSAERPKGSFSTLEIQRTEQGDSAMYLCASSTGWASGPDNEQFFGPGTRLTVL.

This chain uses TRBV6-1 with TRBJ2-2; 11 bases line up with TRBD2. The CDR3 spans 17 residues. CDR1 is MNHNS, CDR2 SASEGT, per germline. V shed 4 bases and J 6 bases; nucleotides not matched to a gene: 10. The CDR3 sequence: CASSVSGRASFAGELFF. Here the CDR3 DNA reads TGTGCCAGCAGTGTTAGCGGGAGGGCCTCGTTCGCCGGGGAGCTGTTTTTT.

V and J are TRBV29-1 and TRBJ2-7; tentatively, D is TRBD2 (5 bases). V was trimmed by 6 bases and J by 0 bases, leaving 9 bases between them. This CDR3 spans 12 amino acids. Germline V gene sequence: CDR1 SQVTM, CDR2 ANQGSEA. This CDR3 is CSVPGSSYEQYF. DNA of the CDR3: TGCAGCGTGCCGGGGAGCTCCTACGAGCAGTACTTC.

The chain recombines TRBV30 with TRBJ2-5; D is possibly TRBD1 (6 bases). V shed 4 bases and J shed 4 bases, with 25 bases lying between them. This CDR3 is built from 17 residues. In germline, CDR1 is GTSNPN, CDR2 SVGIG (reference sequence). The CDR3, as DNA: TGTGCCTGGACCGGTAGGCAGGGGTGGTCGTACGGAGAGACCCAGTACTTC. As protein: CAWTGRQGWSYGETQYF.

This chain uses TRBV5-6 with TRBJ2-6; D call uncertain. CDR1 is SGHDT and CDR2 is YYEEEE in the germline V gene. This CDR3 is built from 15 residues. V dropped 0 bases and J dropped 1 base, with 5 bases sitting between them. In DNA form, the CDR3 reads TGTGCCAGCAGCTTGGTTACTTCTGGGGCCAACGTCCTGACTTTC. The encoded protein is CASSLVTSGANVLTF.

This clone was recorded a few times. This chain joins TRBV28 and TRBJ2-7; D is ambiguous. The CDR3 runs to 13 residues. Trimming took off 6 bases at V and 1 base at J, with 10 bases between the two ends. The germline V gene has CDR1 MDHEN and CDR2 SYDVKM. CDR3 amino acids: CASSVPPSYEQYF. In DNA form, the CDR3 reads TGTGCCAGCAGCGTTCCCCCTTCCTACGAGCAGTACTTC. The entire variable domain, with the rest obtained from reference TRBV28 and TRBJ2-7, is as follows: DVKVTQSSRYLVKRTGEKVFLECVQDMDHENMFWYRQDPGLGLRLIYFSYDVKMKEKGDIPEGYSVSREKKERFSLILESASTNQTSMYLCASSVPPSYEQYFGPGTRLTVT.

Comment on this clone: Sequence at one end of the junction differs from germline and may be a read error. The V gene is TRBV6-5, the J gene TRBJ2-7, with a tentative D call TRBD2 (6 bases). The CDR3 extends over 13 amino acids. Germline V gene sequence: CDR1 MNHEY, CDR2 SVGAGI. Written as DNA, the CDR3 is TGTGCCAGCAGTGACTCCACTAGCTCCGAGCAGTACTTC. This gives the protein CASSDSTSSEQYF.

The CDR3 region has the DNA TGTGCCAGCAGCCAAACCCTCGGGGGGGCAGGGTTCTCCTACGAGCAGTACTTC. Translated: CASSQTLGGAGFSYEQYF. The chain couples TRBV4-2 to TRBJ2-7, with 8 bases that match TRBD2. The V gene end was trimmed by 2 bases and the J gene end by 0 bases; junction bases not matched to a gene: 12. CDR1 and CDR2 (germline): LGHNA, YNFKEQ. The CDR3 has 18 amino acids.

This clone was seen a few times. The J gene is TRBJ2-2, the V gene TRBV9; no reliable D call. Germline-derived CDR1 and CDR2 are SGDLS and YYNGEE. This CDR3 is built from 14 residues. V lost 2 bases to trimming and J lost 6 bases, with 11 bases between them. The CDR3: CASSVAPKSGELFF. CDR3 bases: TGTGCCAGCAGCGTCGCCCCTAAGTCCGGGGAGCTGTTTTTT.

This clone was observed once. CDR3 residues: CASGDREGMNQPQHF. CDR3 sequence (DNA): TGTGCCAGCGGGGACAGGGAGGGAATGAATCAGCCCCAGCATTTT. The chain links TRBV6-5 to TRBJ1-5; 9 bases map to TRBD1. CDR1 and CDR2 from the germline V gene are MNHEY and SVGAGI. The CDR3 length is 15 residues. V gave up 8 bases and J gave up 4 bases; unmatched junction bases: 9.

The chain links TRBV5-1 to TRBJ2-1, with no clear D. The length of the CDR3 is 13 residues. Germline CDR1 reads SGHRS; CDR2 reads YFSETQ. The germline V and J ends were trimmed by 10 bases and 8 bases, with 19 bases remaining between them. The CDR3 reads CASSPDRGDEQFF. The CDR3 DNA sequence: TGCGCCTCGAGCCCCGACCGCGGAGATGAGCAGTTCTTC.